This entry describes one TCR beta chain. Its specificity is not known. The entry originates in a study of response to subunit inactivated influenza vaccine. Study-level points and caveats: The authors suggested that few new T cells are recruited per seasonal influenza vaccination.

MiXCR was run by TCRdb on the RT-PCR reads, yielding one entry per CDR3 protein. This table has hundreds of thousands of distinct CDR3 sequences, approximately 13% appearing once. The sequence derives from a man aged 45-65 years who received an inactivated influenza vaccine. The sequences come from PBMCs from blood, collected less than 15 days before vaccination.

CDR3 amino acids: CASSYRGRDEAFF. The CDR3 DNA reads as TGTGCCAGCAGTTACCGAGGACGGGATGAAGCTTTCTTT. The chain combines TRBV6-5 with TRBJ1-1; D gene uncertain. Per germline, CDR1 MNHEY and CDR2 SVGAGI. Trimming stripped 2 bases from V and 7 bases from J, with 11 bases between. The CDR3 covers 13 residues.